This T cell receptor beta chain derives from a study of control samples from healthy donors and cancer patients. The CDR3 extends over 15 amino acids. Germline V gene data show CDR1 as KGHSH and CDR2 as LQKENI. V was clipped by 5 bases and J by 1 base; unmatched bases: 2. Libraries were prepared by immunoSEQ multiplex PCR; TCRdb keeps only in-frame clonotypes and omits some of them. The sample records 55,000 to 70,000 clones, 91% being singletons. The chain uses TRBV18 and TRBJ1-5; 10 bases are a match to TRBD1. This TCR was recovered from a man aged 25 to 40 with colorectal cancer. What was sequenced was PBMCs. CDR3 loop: CASSKDRGSNQPQHF. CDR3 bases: TGTGCCAGCTCAAAGGACAGGGGGAGCAATCAGCCCCAGCATTTT.